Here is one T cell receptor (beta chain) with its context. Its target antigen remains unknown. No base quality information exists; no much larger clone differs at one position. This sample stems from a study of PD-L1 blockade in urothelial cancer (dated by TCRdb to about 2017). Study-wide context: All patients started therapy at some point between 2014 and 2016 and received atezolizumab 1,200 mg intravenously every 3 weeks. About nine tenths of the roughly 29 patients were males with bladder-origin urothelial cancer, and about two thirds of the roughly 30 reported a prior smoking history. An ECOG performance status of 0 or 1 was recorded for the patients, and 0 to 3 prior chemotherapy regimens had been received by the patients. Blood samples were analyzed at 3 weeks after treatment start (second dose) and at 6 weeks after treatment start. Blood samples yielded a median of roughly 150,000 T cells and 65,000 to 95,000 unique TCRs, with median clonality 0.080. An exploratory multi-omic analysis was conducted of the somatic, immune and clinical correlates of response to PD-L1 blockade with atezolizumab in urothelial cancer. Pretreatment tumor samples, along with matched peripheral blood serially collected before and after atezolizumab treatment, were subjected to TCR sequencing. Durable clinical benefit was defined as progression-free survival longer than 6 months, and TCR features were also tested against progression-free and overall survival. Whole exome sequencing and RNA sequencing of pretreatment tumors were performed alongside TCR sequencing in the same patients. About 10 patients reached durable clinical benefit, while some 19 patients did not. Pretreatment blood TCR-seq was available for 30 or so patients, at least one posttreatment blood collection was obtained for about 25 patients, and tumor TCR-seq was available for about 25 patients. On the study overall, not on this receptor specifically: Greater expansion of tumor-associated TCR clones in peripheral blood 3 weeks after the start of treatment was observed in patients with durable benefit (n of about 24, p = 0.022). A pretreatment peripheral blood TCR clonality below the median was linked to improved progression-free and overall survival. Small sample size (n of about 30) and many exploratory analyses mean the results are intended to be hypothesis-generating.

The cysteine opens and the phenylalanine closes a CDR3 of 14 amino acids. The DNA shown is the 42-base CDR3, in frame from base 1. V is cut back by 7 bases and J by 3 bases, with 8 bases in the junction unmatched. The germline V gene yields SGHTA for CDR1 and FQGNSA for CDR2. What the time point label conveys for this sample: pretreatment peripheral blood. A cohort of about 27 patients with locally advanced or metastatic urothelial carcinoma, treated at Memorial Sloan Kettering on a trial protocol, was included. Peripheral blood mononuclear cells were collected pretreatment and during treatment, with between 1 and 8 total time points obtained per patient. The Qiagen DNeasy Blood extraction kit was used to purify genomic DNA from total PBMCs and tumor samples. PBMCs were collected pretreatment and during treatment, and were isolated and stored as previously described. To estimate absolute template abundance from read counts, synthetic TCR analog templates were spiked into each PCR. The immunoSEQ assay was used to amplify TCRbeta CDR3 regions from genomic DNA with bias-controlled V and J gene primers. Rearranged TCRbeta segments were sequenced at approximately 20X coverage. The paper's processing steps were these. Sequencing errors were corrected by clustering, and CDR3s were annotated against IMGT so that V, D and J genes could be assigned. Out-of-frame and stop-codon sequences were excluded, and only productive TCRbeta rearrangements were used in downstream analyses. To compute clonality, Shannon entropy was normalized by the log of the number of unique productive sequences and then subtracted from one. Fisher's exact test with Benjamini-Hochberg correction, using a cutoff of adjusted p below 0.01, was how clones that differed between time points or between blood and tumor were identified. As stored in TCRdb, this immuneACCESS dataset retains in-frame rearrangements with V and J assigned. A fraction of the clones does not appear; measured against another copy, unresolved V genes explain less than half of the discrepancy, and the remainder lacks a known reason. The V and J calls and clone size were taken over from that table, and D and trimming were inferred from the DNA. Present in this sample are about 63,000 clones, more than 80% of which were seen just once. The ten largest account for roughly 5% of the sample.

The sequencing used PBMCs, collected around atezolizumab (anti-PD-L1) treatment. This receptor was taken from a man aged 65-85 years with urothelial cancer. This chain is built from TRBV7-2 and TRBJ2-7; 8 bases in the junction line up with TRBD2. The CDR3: CASTSTSGNYEQYF. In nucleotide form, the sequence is TGTGCCAGCACCTCTACTAGCGGTAACTACGAGCAGTACTTC.